The rows below give T cell receptor beta chains drawn from one sample of a study of shared clonotypes between healthy human individuals. Using immunoSEQ multiplex PCR, the repertoire was profiled, and TCRdb retains in-frame clones only, with some absent. The sample has 640,000 or so clones; around 72% are singletons. Sequencing used memory CD4+ T cells sorted from blood. The source is a woman aged 25 to 39 in good health. Each CDR3 is given with its conserved first and last residue. Each record gives: D gene, clone size, V gene, J gene, CDR3 protein, CDR3 DNA. A D gene is named only where the DNA matches it firmly. A clone size is listed for some rows: how often the clone was seen (once, few, many), or a class if it is expanded.

TRBD1,once,TRBV20-1,TRBJ1-5,CSALGQGKLHF,TGCAGTGCGCTTGGACAGGGGAAATTGCATTTT
TRBD2,few,TRBV30,TRBJ2-2,CAWRTGLAGVRELFF,TGTGCCTGGAGAACAGGACTAGCGGGAGTTCGGGAGCTGTTTTTT
TRBD2,NA,TRBV2,TRBJ2-1,CASSAGTSGNYNEQFF,TGTGCCAGCAGTGCCGGGACTAGCGGGAACTACAATGAGCAGTTCTTC
TRBD2,NA,TRBV2,TRBJ2-3,CASRGTSGSMNTQYF,TGTGCCAGCAGGGGGACTAGCGGGAGCATGAATACGCAGTATTTT
TRBD2,NA,TRBV4-1,TRBJ2-7,CASSQGTSGRAPSPYEQYF,TGCGCCAGCAGCCAAGGAACTAGCGGGAGGGCCCCATCCCCCTACGAGCAGTACTTC
NA,NA,TRBV5-1,TRBJ2-3,CASHPFGTTDTQYF,TGCGCCAGCCACCCTTTTGGAACCACAGATACGCAGTATTTT
NA,NA,TRBV5-1,TRBJ2-2,CASSLGQLSNTGELFF,TGCGCCAGCAGCTTGGGGCAGCTAAGCAACACCGGGGAGCTGTTTTTT
NA,NA,TRBV29-1,TRBJ2-5,CSVTGQTDLGEQYF,TGCAGCGTGACGGGCCAAACAGACCTCGGAGAGCAGTACTTC
NA,few,TRBV5-6,TRBJ2-4,CASSLGGENIQYF,TGTGCCAGCAGCTTGGGGGGAGAGAACATTCAGTACTTC
NA,NA,TRBV11-2,TRBJ1-5,CASSLVLNQPQHF,TGTGCCAGCAGCTTAGTGCTCAATCAGCCCCAGCATTTT
NA,NA,TRBV6-1,TRBJ2-7,CASREHYEQYF,TGTGCCAGCAGAGAACACTACGAGCAGTACTTC
TRBD1,few,TRBV2,TRBJ1-5,CASSGGTGGNQPQHF,TGTGCCAGCAGTGGAGGGACAGGGGGCAATCAGCCCCAGCATTTT
TRBD2,NA,TRBV5-1,TRBJ2-3,CASSPGVAGAYTDTQYF,TGCGCCAGCAGCCCCGGCGTAGCGGGAGCCTACACAGATACGCAGTATTTT
NA,few,TRBV5-4,TRBJ1-1,CASSRKNGYAEAFF,TGTGCCAGCAGCCGTAAGAACGGGTACGCTGAAGCTTTCTTT
NA,NA,TRBV18,TRBJ2-1,CASSPKGGKDNEQFF,TGTGCCAGCTCACCAAAGGGGGGCAAGGACAATGAGCAGTTCTTC
TRBD1,NA,TRBV19,TRBJ2-1,CASMGRGSASSYNEQFF,TGTGCCAGTATGGGCAGGGGGTCGGCGAGCTCCTACAATGAGCAGTTCTTC
TRBD2,NA,TRBV6-1,TRBJ2-3,CASSVGLAPDTQYF,TGTGCCAGCAGTGTCGGACTAGCGCCAGATACGCAGTATTTT
NA,NA,TRBV28,TRBJ1-5,CASSPRFFNQPQHF,TGTGCCAGCAGCCCAAGATTCTTTAATCAGCCCCAGCATTTT
NA,NA,TRBV5-4,TRBJ2-5,CASSLGAGPGETQYF,TGTGCCAGCAGCTTGGGGGCGGGGCCCGGCGAGACCCAGTACTTC
TRBD1,NA,TRBV2,TRBJ2-7,CASRRTGLEQYF,TGTGCCAGCAGGAGGACAGGGCTCGAGCAGTACTTC
NA,NA,TRBV19,TRBJ1-1,CASSIEVLTNTEAFF,TGTGCCAGTAGTATTGAGGTACTTACGAACACTGAAGCTTTCTTT
NA,NA,TRBV28,TRBJ2-7,CASSIPSTAEQYF,TGTGCCAGCAGTATACCGTCTACAGCCGAGCAGTACTTC
NA,NA,TRBV6-6,TRBJ1-1,CASSYGQTLINTEAFF,TGTGCCAGCAGTTACGGGCAGACCCTCATTAACACTGAAGCTTTCTTT
TRBD2,NA,TRBV5-1,TRBJ2-3,CASSSVAGGGGTDTQYF,TGCGCCAGCAGCTCTGTAGCGGGAGGGGGTGGCACAGATACGCAGTATTTT
NA,NA,TRBV7-9,TRBJ2-3,CASSLDSGGITDTQYF,TGTGCCAGCAGCTTAGACTCAGGGGGGATCACAGATACGCAGTATTTT
NA,NA,TRBV5-1,TRBJ2-5,CASSSGPGTQETQYF,TGCGCCAGCAGCTCCGGACCGGGGACACAAGAGACCCAGTACTTC